This is a list of T cell receptor beta chains from one sample in a study of blood T cell repertoires in COVID-19. Method: immunoSEQ multiplex PCR; TCRdb's copy keeps in-frame clones and lacks some. The table records just over 650,000 clones, 80% to 90% of them present only once. Sequenced sample: peripheral blood. The origin of the receptors is a woman between 18 and 29 years old with acute or convalescent COVID-19. Both conserved end residues are part of each CDR3. The D gene is left open where the match is weak. Size tells how often a clone was seen (once, few, many) or the class of an expanded clone, and some rows leave it out.

clone size	D gene	V gene	J gene	CDR3 length	CDR3 protein	CDR3 DNA
-	-	TRBV6-1	TRBJ1-2	14	CATREGGLGYGYTF	TGTGCCACCAGGGAAGGGGGGCTGGGGTATGGCTACACCTTC
-	TRBD1	TRBV5-1	TRBJ1-4	15	CASSLVGTGNEKLFF	TGCGCCAGCAGCTTGGTTGGGACAGGGAATGAAAAACTGTTTTTT
-	-	TRBV28	TRBJ1-6	14	CATRLRGGSSPLHF	TGTGCCACTCGCCTCCGGGGGGGGAGTTCACCCCTCCACTTT
-	TRBD1	TRBV5-5	TRBJ1-5	15	CASSLKTGRGQPQHF	TGTGCCAGCAGCCTTAAGACAGGGAGAGGGCAGCCCCAGCATTTT
-	TRBD2	TRBV27	TRBJ2-3	16	CASSATKRGTTDTQYF	TGTGCCAGCAGTGCGACTAAGCGGGGGACCACAGATACGCAGTATTTT
-	TRBD1	TRBV5-8	TRBJ1-2	14	CASSYRTGGYGYTF	TGTGCCAGCAGTTACAGGACAGGCGGCTATGGCTACACCTTC
-	TRBD1	TRBV29-1	TRBJ2-3	15	CSVGEGAQVTDTQYF	TGCAGCGTAGGCGAGGGGGCGCAGGTAACAGATACGCAGTATTTT
-	-	TRBV7-9	TRBJ2-7	15	CASTQFGQSTYEQYF	TGTGCCAGCACCCAGTTTGGACAGAGCACCTACGAGCAGTACTTC
-	-	TRBV12-3/TRBV12-4	TRBJ2-7	12	CASSFLTNEQYF	TGTGCCAGCAGTTTCCTCACAAACGAGCAGTACTTC
-	TRBD1	TRBV7-2	TRBJ1-1	13	CASGITGGLIAFF	TGTGCCAGCGGTATTACAGGGGGTTTAATAGCTTTCTTT
few	TRBD1	TRBV7-9	TRBJ1-1	14	CASSLYTGDTEAFF	TGTGCCAGCAGCTTATATACAGGGGACACTGAAGCTTTCTTT
few	TRBD1	TRBV7-9	TRBJ2-7	15	CASSSGQGVTYEQYF	TGTGCCAGCAGCTCTGGACAGGGGGTCACCTACGAGCAGTACTTC
-	TRBD2	TRBV4-1	TRBJ2-1	17	CASSRRLAGEPYNEQFF	TGCGCCAGCAGCCGAAGACTAGCGGGGGAACCTTACAATGAGCAGTTCTTC
-	-	TRBV9	TRBJ2-1	12	CASSTRVNEQFF	TGTGCCAGCAGCACCAGGGTAAATGAGCAGTTCTTC
-	-	TRBV27	TRBJ1-4	14	CASRSYGEEEKLFF	TGTGCCAGCAGATCCTACGGTGAGGAGGAAAAACTGTTTTTT
-	-	TRBV19	TRBJ1-1	11	CASTYGTEAFF	TGTGCCAGTACCTATGGCACTGAAGCTTTCTTT
once	-	TRBV4-3	TRBJ2-7	15	CASSLSRGSSYEQYF	TGCGCCAGCAGCCTTTCGAGGGGGAGCTCCTACGAGCAGTACTTC
-	-	TRBV19	TRBJ1-1	15	CASTKFAPGYTEAFF	TGTGCCAGTACCAAATTCGCCCCGGGGTACACTGAAGCTTTCTTT
-	TRBD2	TRBV3-1/TRBV3-2	TRBJ2-7	14	CASSQGGLDYEQYF	TGTGCCAGCAGCCAAGGGGGACTAGATTACGAGCAGTACTTC
-	-	TRBV2	TRBJ1-3	12	CASRIAGNTIYF	TGTGCCAGCAGGATAGCTGGAAACACCATATATTTT
-	-	TRBV19	TRBJ1-5	12	CASSVLGQPQHF	TGTGCCAGTAGTGTCCTCGGGCAGCCCCAGCATTTT
once	-	TRBV27	TRBJ1-2	14	CASSASGAGGGYTF	TGTGCCAGCAGTGCCAGTGGGGCGGGGGGAGGCTACACCTTC
-	-	TRBV6-2/TRBV6-3	TRBJ2-1	14	CASSVDSQYNEQFF	TGTGCCAGCAGTGTCGACAGTCAGTACAATGAGCAGTTCTTC
once	TRBD1	TRBV7-6	TRBJ1-1	15	CASSTGQGTNTEAFF	TGTGCCAGCAGCACTGGACAGGGAACGAACACTGAAGCTTTCTTT
-	TRBD1	TRBV19	TRBJ2-7	16	CASSAGTGSLSYEQYF	TGTGCCAGTAGTGCCGGGACAGGGAGCTTGTCCTACGAGCAGTACTTC
-	-	TRBV30	TRBJ1-2	15	CAWSVFPQGLDGYTF	TGTGCCTGGAGTGTCTTCCCCCAGGGACTCGATGGCTACACCTTC
-	-	TRBV28	TRBJ1-2	13	CASSFQDTYGYTF	TGTGCCAGCAGTTTCCAAGACACCTATGGCTACACCTTC
once	TRBD1	TRBV5-6	TRBJ2-7	15	CASSLRTGGIDEQYF	TGTGCCAGCAGCCTAAGAACAGGGGGCATTGACGAGCAGTACTTC
few	-	TRBV27	TRBJ1-1	14	CASSLVGGNTEAFF	TGTGCCAGCAGTTTAGTAGGGGGGAACACTGAAGCTTTCTTT
-	-	TRBV7-3	TRBJ2-5	13	CASSRARGETQYF	TGTGCCAGCAGCCGGGCAAGGGGGGAGACCCAGTACTTC
-	-	TRBV9	TRBJ1-4	14	CASSVRGAREKLFF	TGTGCCAGCAGCGTACGGGGGGCGCGTGAAAAACTGTTTTTT
-	-	TRBV15	TRBJ1-1	14	CATSGLDRTVEAFF	TGTGCCACCAGCGGTCTAGACAGGACGGTTGAAGCTTTCTTT
-	TRBD1	TRBV9	TRBJ1-2	14	CASMGTGIINGYTF	TGTGCCAGCATGGGGACAGGGATTATCAACGGCTACACCTTC
-	-	TRBV2	TRBJ1-6	17	CASSGTRPSSYNSPLHF	TGTGCCAGCAGCGGGACACGACCTAGCTCCTATAATTCACCCCTCCACTTT
-	TRBD1	TRBV4-3	TRBJ2-1	17	CASSQLVGTDSYNEQFF	TGCGCCAGCAGCCAACTCGTCGGGACAGATTCCTACAATGAGCAGTTCTTC
few	TRBD1	TRBV28	TRBJ2-1	15	CASSLEGAGYNEQFF	TGTGCCAGCAGTTTAGAGGGGGCGGGTTACAATGAGCAGTTCTTC
-	-	TRBV4-2	TRBJ1-2	15	CASSPRQAPDYGYTF	TGTGCCAGCAGCCCTCGACAGGCACCCGATTATGGCTACACCTTC
-	TRBD2	TRBV7-6	TRBJ2-7	19	CASSPLGTGTGGDVYEQYF	TGTGCCAGCAGCCCCCTCGGGACGGGCACTGGGGGGGATGTCTACGAGCAGTACTTC
few	-	TRBV6-2/TRBV6-3	TRBJ1-1	14	CASSYSRQNTEAFF	TGTGCCAGCAGTTACTCGCGGCAGAACACTGAAGCTTTCTTT
-	-	TRBV6-2/TRBV6-3	TRBJ2-1	16	CASSYSGARVHNEQFF	TGTGCCAGCAGTTACTCGGGCGCGCGGGTTCACAATGAGCAGTTCTTC
-	TRBD1	TRBV5-1	TRBJ1-1	16	CASSGTGGDGGAEAFF	TGCGCCAGCAGCGGGACAGGGGGAGACGGTGGCGCTGAAGCTTTCTTT